This T cell receptor beta chain was obtained from a study of T-cell reconstitution after alpha-beta-depleted transplantation in children. The CDR3 consists of 16 residues. TCRbeta library preparation incorporated unique molecular identifiers. TCRdb redid the calling of the PCR reads with MiXCR, one entry per CDR3 protein. This repertoire shows over 400,000 distinct CDR3 sequences, under 15% found once; its top ten account for 4.5% to 6%. Source: PBMCs from the stem cell graft donor, taken from the stem cell graft. The chain couples TRBV21-1 to TRBJ2-6; the table's D gene call, TRBD2, was not cross checked with the DNA. TRBV21-1 is labeled a pseudogene. This TCR derives from a human donor who donated a stem cell graft to a child with combined immunodeficiency. The CDR3 DNA reads TGTGCCAGCACCCTCGACTCGGCCGCTGGGGCCAACGTCCTGACTTTC. Translated: CASTLDSAAGANVLTF.